This TCR beta chain was documented in a study of T cells in Graves' hyperthyroidism and ophthalmopathy. Study-wide findings and caveats: Also found in blood were most expanded thyroid clonotypes above 0.001.

The source material, RNA transcripts, was used to amplify TCR beta CDR3 regions. HTBI primers drove first-round RT-PCR of the TCR CDR3. TCRdb processed the multiplex PCR reads anew with MiXCR; each CDR3 protein has one entry. The table includes under 750,000 distinct CDR3 sequences, around a sixth detected once. A note on this clonotype: Its antigen is undetermined.

There are 15 residues in the CDR3. V shed 0 bases and J 7 bases; nucleotides not matched to a gene: 7. The germline gives CDR1 SGDLS, CDR2 YYNGEE. Recently diagnosed hyperthyroidism of less than 2 months' duration affected patients aged 18 to 65. The blood was taken when hyperthyroidism was first diagnosed, before any ophthalmopathy symptoms showed up. This sequence was found in a woman aged 45-59 years with Graves' hyperthyroidism that later progressed to Graves' ophthalmopathy. This sequence joins TRBV9 and TRBJ2-7; 10 nucleotides align to TRBD1. The sample consisted of blood. CDR3 sequence reads: CASSVDGTGVGEQYF. DNA for the CDR3: TGTGCCAGCAGCGTAGATGGGACAGGGGTAGGAGAGCAGTACTTC.